A single sample gave rise to the 28 T cell receptor beta chains below, sequenced in a study of identical twins. Each CDR3 protein gets one entry after TCRdb re-called the 5' RACE reads with MiXCR. The sample consists of about 810,000 distinct CDR3 sequences, approximately 13% of them appearing once. These data were also filed under a second study, of yellow fever vaccine responses in identical twins.

What was sequenced was PBMCs. The receptors derive from a woman under 30 in good health.

The gene calls are TRBV7-8 and TRBJ2-1; 9 bases align to TRBD2. The germline gives CDR1 SGHVS, CDR2 FQNEAQ. The junction had 3 bases not matched to a gene; V was cut back by 2 bases and J by 10 bases. The CDR3 runs to 13 residues. CDR3 coding DNA: TGTGCCAGCAGCTTAACGGCGGGGGGGGAGCAGTTCTTC. Translating it yields CASSLTAGGEQFF.

The chain recombines TRBV4-2 with TRBJ2-7; tentatively, D is TRBD1 (6 bases). Germline V gene data show CDR1 as LGHNA and CDR2 as YNFKEQ. V was trimmed by 1 base and J by 5 bases, leaving 9 bases between them. The CDR3 is 13 amino acids. The CDR3 spells CASSQGTGHEQYV. Written as DNA, the CDR3 is TGTGCCAGCAGCCAAGGAACAGGGCACGAGCAGTACGTC.

This clonotype was recorded at least ten times. This rearrangement joins TRBV6-4 to TRBJ2-1; TRBD2 matches 9 bases. From germline, CDR1 is MRHNA and CDR2 SNTAGT. With V trimmed by 0 bases and J by 8 bases, 5 bases remained unmatched. This CDR3 spans 15 amino acids. CDR3 nucleotide sequence: TGTGCCAGCAGTGACTCGGCGGGGGGGCAGGATGAGCAGTTCTTC. This translates into CASSDSAGGQDEQFF.

This clonotype was counted a few times. A read error may account for a junction end that differs from germline. The J gene is TRBJ2-7, the V gene TRBV3-1; the match to TRBD1 covers 9 bases. Germline lookup yields CDR1 LGHDT and CDR2 YNNKEL (reference sequence). The length of the CDR3 is 18 residues. The CDR3 nucleotides read TGTGCCAGCACCCAAGGATCATTACCGGGACAGGGAACCTACGAGCAGTACTTC. Its protein product is CASTQGSLPGQGTYEQYF.

This clonotype appeared a few times. The rearrangement uses TRBV15 and TRBJ2-7, with 12 bases fitting TRBD2. V lost 0 bases to trimming and J lost 5 bases; unmatched junction nucleotides: 8. CDR3 size: 17 residues. Germline CDR1 is LNHNV and CDR2 is YYDKDF (reference sequence). CDR3 nucleotide sequence: TGTGCCACCAGCAGAGACTTGCTAGCGGGAGGGCCCCACGAGCAGTACTTC. As protein: CATSRDLLAGGPHEQYF.

V and J are TRBV7-6 and TRBJ2-2, with TRBD2 as a possible D gene (5 bases). Germline V gene lookup returns CDR1 SGHVS and CDR2 FNYEAQ. Trimming cost V 4 bases and J 4 bases, with 13 bases left between them. The CDR3 covers 15 residues. CDR3 bases: TGTGCCAGCAGCTCCCCTACTGCGGGCACCGGGGAGCTGTTTTTT. Translating gives CASSSPTAGTGELFF.

The chain combines TRBV5-8 with TRBJ1-1; 8 bases are a match to TRBD1. This CDR3 contains 12 residues. The trim removed 3 bases at V and 8 bases at J, leaving 3 bases unmatched. Germline CDR1 and CDR2: SGHTS and YDEGEE. CDR3 sequence: CASSWTGREAFF. The CDR3 DNA reads TGTGCCAGCAGCTGGACAGGGCGGGAAGCTTTCTTT.

There are many counts of this clonotype. V gene TRBV7-9 combines with J gene TRBJ2-7; 8 bases line up with TRBD2. Germline CDR1 and CDR2: SEHNR and FQNEAQ (reference sequence). The ends lost 5 bases at V and 7 bases at J; junction bases unmatched: 4. The CDR3 has 12 amino acids. CDR3 coding DNA: TGTGCCAGCAGCAAAGTAGCGGGGGAGCAGTACGTC. Translating gives CASSKVAGEQYV.

This clonotype was detected only a few times. The CDR3 loop is CAISESGQSTDTQYF. Here the CDR3 DNA reads TGTGCCATCAGTGAGTCGGGACAGAGCACAGATACGCAGTATTTT. The chain uses TRBV10-3 and TRBJ2-3; 7 bases agree with TRBD1. The V gene's germline CDR1 is ENHRY and CDR2 SYGVKD. J lost 0 bases, V lost 0 bases, and 0 bases had no gene match. This CDR3 is 15 amino acids long.

This clonotype appeared many times. The chain has TRBV27 and TRBJ1-3; no clear D gene. This CDR3 is built from 15 residues. V was pared by 2 bases and J by 0 bases, with 8 bases between. Germline values: CDR1 MNHEY, CDR2 SMNVEV (reference sequence). The CDR3 DNA follows: TGTGCCAGCAGTTTAGGACCCCTCTCTGGAAACACCATATATTTT. Amino acids: CASSLGPLSGNTIYF.

This clonotype turned up a few times. The J gene is TRBJ2-1, the V gene TRBV20-1; D remains ambiguous. V was trimmed by 0 bases and J by 7 bases, leaving 10 bases between them. The CDR3 is 13 residues long. The germline gives CDR1 DFQATT, CDR2 SNEGSKA (reference sequence). CDR3 coding DNA: TGCAGTGCTAGAGATCTCAGCTTGAATGAGCAGTTCTTC. It is translated as CSARDLSLNEQFF.

In its sample, this clonotype was seen a few times. The rearrangement joins TRBV2 to TRBJ2-7; 13 nucleotides agree with TRBD2. The V and J ends lost 7 bases and 3 bases, in that order; junction bases with no gene match: 3. This CDR3 spans 14 amino acids. CDR1 and CDR2 (germline): SNHLY, FYNNEI. CDR3 in amino acids: CASIGTSGVYEQYV. The CDR3 bases are TGTGCCAGCATAGGGACTAGCGGGGTCTACGAGCAGTACGTC.

This clonotype was seen repeatedly, ten times or more. The V gene is TRBV4-1, the J gene TRBJ2-2; 8 positions match TRBD1. CDR1 and CDR2 from the germline V gene are MGHRA and YSYEKL. The CDR3 contains 17 residues. The V segment lost 1 base and the J segment 0 bases; nucleotides outside the gene matches: 4. CDR3 sequence reads: CASSQGGTGSNTGELFF. The CDR3 DNA follows: TGCGCCAGCAGCCAAGGCGGGACAGGTTCGAACACCGGGGAGCTGTTTTTT.

The V call is TRBV5-6, the J call TRBJ1-2; TRBD1 is a possible D gene (5 bases). V gave up 4 bases and J gave up 0 bases, with 13 bases separating them. CDR3 length: 15 residues. Germline V gene sequence: CDR1 SGHDT, CDR2 YYEEEE. The CDR3 protein is CASSPVPRANYGYTF. The CDR3 DNA follows: TGTGCCAGCAGCCCCGTGCCCAGGGCTAACTATGGCTACACCTTC.

This clonotype was observed a handful of times. This chain connects TRBV20-1 to TRBJ1-6; D possibly corresponds to TRBD1 (5 bases). There are 15 residues in the CDR3. Trimming took off 7 bases at V and 6 bases at J, with 19 bases between the two ends. The germline gives CDR1 DFQATT, CDR2 SNEGSKA (reference sequence). The CDR3 coding sequence is TGCAGTGTTCCCGGTGGTGCAGGGCGTAATTCACCCCTCCACTTT. Protein: CSVPGGAGRNSPLHF.

This clonotype has more than one count but fewer than ten. The CDR3 nucleotides read TGTGCCAGCAGTAACGATGGGGTGTTGGACGAGCAGTACGTC. This gives the protein CASSNDGVLDEQYV. The chain uses TRBV2 and TRBJ2-7; D not resolved. V was trimmed by 5 bases and J by 5 bases, leaving 16 bases between them. This CDR3 contains 14 residues. Germline assignment: CDR1 SNHLY and CDR2 FYNNEI.

This chain uses TRBV27 with TRBJ1-1, with D possibly TRBD1 on 5 matching bases. The CDR3 sequence is 13 residues long. The germline CDR1 and CDR2 sequences are MNHEY and SMNVEV (reference sequence). V shed 7 bases and J shed 7 bases, with 16 bases lying between them. CDR3 in DNA: TGTGCCAGCAAGAATTCGGGGGACCTTGAAGCTTTCTTT. Translation: CASKNSGDLEAFF.

This clonotype has at least ten counts. The genes are TRBV29-1 and TRBJ2-3; the match to TRBD1 covers 8 bases. The CDR3 runs 14 residues. The V segment lost 4 bases and the J segment 2 bases; nucleotides outside the gene matches: 5. Germline lookup yields CDR1 SQVTM and CDR2 ANQGSEA. CDR3 nucleotide sequence: TGCAGCGTTGGGGGGACAGGCATCACAGATACGCAGTATTTT. Translation: CSVGGTGITDTQYF.

This clonotype has just a few counts. V gene TRBV7-6 combines with J gene TRBJ2-7; 8 bases are shared with TRBD1. Trimming took 1 base from V and 5 from J; bases not matched to a gene: 4. The CDR3 covers 14 residues. Germline CDR1 reads SGHVS; CDR2 reads FNYEAQ. This CDR3 is CASSLGPGGNEQYV. The DNA for the CDR3 is TGTGCCAGCAGCTTAGGGCCAGGGGGCAACGAGCAGTACGTC.

The CDR3 sequence: CASRGIGSTDTQYF. The CDR3 nucleotides are TGTGCCAGCAGAGGGATAGGTAGCACAGATACGCAGTATTTT. The chain joins TRBV2 to TRBJ2-3; no definite D call. V gave up 6 bases and J gave up 0 bases, with 10 bases separating them. Germline CDR1 is SNHLY and CDR2 is FYNNEI. This CDR3 has 14 residues.

The V call is TRBV11-2, the J call TRBJ2-2; 7 bases fit TRBD1. V gave up 5 bases and J gave up 3 bases; unmatched junction bases: 15. This CDR3 contains 18 residues. The germline V gene encodes CDR1 SGHAT and CDR2 FQNNGV. CDR3: CASSPSGYGTDYTGELFF. In DNA form, the CDR3 reads TGTGCCAGCAGCCCAAGCGGATACGGGACAGATTACACCGGGGAGCTGTTTTTT.

This clonotype has at least ten counts. V gene TRBV15 combines with J gene TRBJ1-5, with a possible D match to TRBD1 (6 bases). V lost 0 bases, J lost 1 base, and 7 bases lay in between. The germline CDR1 and CDR2 sequences are LNHNV and YYDKDF (reference sequence). The CDR3 has 15 residues. The DNA for the CDR3 is TGTGCCACCAGCAGAGACCAGGGGAGCAATCAGCCCCAGCATTTT. It translates to CATSRDQGSNQPQHF.

V and J are TRBV5-1 and TRBJ2-1; TRBD2 matches at 7 bases. J was trimmed by 2 bases and V by 0 bases; bases with no gene match: 8. CDR1 and CDR2 from the germline V gene are SGHRS and YFSETQ. The CDR3 totals 17 residues. The CDR3 is CASSLDNVGGAYNEQFF. The CDR3 nucleotides are TGCGCCAGCAGCTTGGATAACGTGGGAGGGGCCTACAATGAGCAGTTCTTC.

The J gene is TRBJ2-1, the V gene TRBV7-9, with 8 bases lining up with TRBD1. Trimming cost V 3 bases and J 9 bases; bases outside gene matches: 10. CDR3 length: 15 amino acids. Germline assignment: CDR1 SEHNR and CDR2 FQNEAQ (reference sequence). In nucleotides, the CDR3 is TGTGCCAGCAGCTTTCTCCAACAGGGGACAGGTGAGCAGTTCTTC. Translation gives CASSFLQQGTGEQFF.

This clonotype was seen a handful of times. V gene TRBV29-1 combines with J gene TRBJ2-1; the match to TRBD1 covers 9 bases. V lost 1 base and J lost 7; bases outside the gene matches: 5. Germline V gives CDR1 SQVTM, CDR2 ANQGSEA. This CDR3 is 14 amino acids long. CDR3: CSVEGDRVKNEQFF. The CDR3 DNA reads as TGCAGCGTTGAAGGGGACAGGGTTAAAAATGAGCAGTTCTTC.

The V gene is TRBV20-1, the J gene TRBJ2-7; D is unclear. CDR1 is DFQATT and CDR2 is SNEGSKA in the germline V gene (reference sequence). Trimming removed 5 bases at V and 6 bases at J, with 11 bases between. CDR3 length: 11 residues. CDR3: CSAESSGEQYF. The CDR3 bases are TGCAGTGCTGAGAGCTCGGGCGAGCAGTACTTC.

Ten or more counts support this clonotype. The chain is built from TRBV5-6 and TRBJ2-1; 8 bases map to TRBD2. The CDR3 length is 16 residues. Looked up from germline, CDR1 is SGHDT and CDR2 is YYEEEE. V lost 4 bases to trimming and J lost 8 bases; unmatched junction nucleotides: 14. The CDR3 bases are TGTGCCAGCAGCAACCCGCCGGGACTAGGGGTTGATGAGCAGTTCTTC. Translated: CASSNPPGLGVDEQFF.

The rearrangement uses TRBV20-1 and TRBJ2-5; no reliable D call. V lost 6 bases and J 5 bases, leaving 13 bases between the germline ends. Germline V gene lookup returns CDR1 DFQATT and CDR2 SNEGSKA (reference sequence). CDR3 length equals 12 residues. As DNA, the CDR3 is TGCAGTGCCGAGGACCTCGGGGAGACCCAGTACTTC. Its protein product is CSAEDLGETQYF.